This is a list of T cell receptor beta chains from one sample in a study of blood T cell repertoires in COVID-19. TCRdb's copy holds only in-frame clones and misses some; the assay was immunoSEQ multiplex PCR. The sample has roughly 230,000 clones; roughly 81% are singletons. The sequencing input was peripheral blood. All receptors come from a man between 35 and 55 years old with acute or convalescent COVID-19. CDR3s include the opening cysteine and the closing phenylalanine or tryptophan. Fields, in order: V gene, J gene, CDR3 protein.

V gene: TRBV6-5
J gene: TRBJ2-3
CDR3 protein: CASKHSSGGTDTQYF

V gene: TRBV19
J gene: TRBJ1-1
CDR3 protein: CASSTPYRTSVGEAFF

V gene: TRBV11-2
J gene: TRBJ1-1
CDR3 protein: CASSPSTGMIAEAFF

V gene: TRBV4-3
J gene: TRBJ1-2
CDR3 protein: CASSQSGGVGYTF

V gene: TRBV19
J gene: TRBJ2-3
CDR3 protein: CASLTPKVGGSTDTQYF

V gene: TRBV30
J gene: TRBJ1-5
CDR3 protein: CAWSVQPGQPQHF

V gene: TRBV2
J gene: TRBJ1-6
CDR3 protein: CASSAGTGRSPLHF

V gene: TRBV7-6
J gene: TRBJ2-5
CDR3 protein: CASSLALTSGEETQYF

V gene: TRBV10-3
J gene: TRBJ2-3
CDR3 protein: CAIRGARAQTDTQYF

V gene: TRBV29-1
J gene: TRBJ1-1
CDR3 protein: CSVEYRWTEAFF

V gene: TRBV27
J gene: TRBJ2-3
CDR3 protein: CASSSFGGTSTDTQYF

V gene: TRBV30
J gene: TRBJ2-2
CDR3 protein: CAWTSKRGGNTGELFF

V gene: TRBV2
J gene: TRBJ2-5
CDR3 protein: CASSGQGRETQYF

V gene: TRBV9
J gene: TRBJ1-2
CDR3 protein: CASSLRGSLMGGYTF

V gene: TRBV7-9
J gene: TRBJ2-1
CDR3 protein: CASSTGGLSSYNEQFF

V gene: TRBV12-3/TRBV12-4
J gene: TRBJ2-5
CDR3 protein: CATGTGVGETQYF

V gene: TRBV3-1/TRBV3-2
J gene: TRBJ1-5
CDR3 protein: CASSQVPGGNQPQHF

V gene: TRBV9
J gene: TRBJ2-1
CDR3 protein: CASSVDAREQFF

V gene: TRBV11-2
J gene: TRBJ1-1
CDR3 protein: CASSSGQGEAFF

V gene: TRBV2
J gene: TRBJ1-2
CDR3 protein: CASRIGGGGYTF

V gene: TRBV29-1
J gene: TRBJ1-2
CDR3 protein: CSVEGGDLYGYTF

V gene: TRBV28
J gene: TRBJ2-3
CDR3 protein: CASSSSRRSTDTQYF

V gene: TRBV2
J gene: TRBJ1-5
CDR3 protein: CASTETGGNQPQHF

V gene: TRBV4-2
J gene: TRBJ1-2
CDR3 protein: CASSQDSRGVRGYTF

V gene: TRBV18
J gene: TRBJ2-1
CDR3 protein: CASSPGLALEGEQFF

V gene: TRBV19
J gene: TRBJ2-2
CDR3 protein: CASSRASGGNTGELFF

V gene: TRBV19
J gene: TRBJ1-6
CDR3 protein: CASSSRQGPYNSPLHF

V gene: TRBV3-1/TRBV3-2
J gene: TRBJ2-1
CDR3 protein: CASSQDINEQFF

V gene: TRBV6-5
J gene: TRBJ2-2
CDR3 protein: CASRWGVAGELFF

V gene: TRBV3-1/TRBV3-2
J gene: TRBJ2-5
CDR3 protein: CASSQEGPGTNETQYF

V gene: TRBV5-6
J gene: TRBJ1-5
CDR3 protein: CASSFGGVRQPQHF

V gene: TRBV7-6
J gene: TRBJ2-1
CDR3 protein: CASSLEGLAGGYNEQFF

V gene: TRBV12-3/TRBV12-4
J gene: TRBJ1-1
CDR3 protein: CASIKDTPSEAFF

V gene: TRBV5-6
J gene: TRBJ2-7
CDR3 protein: CASSLGGGGYEQYF

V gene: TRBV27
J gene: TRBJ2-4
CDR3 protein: CASSLYSSKNIQYF

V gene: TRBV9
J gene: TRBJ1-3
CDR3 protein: CASSVAGNTIYF

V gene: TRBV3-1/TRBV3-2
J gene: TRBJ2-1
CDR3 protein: CASSQDLAGVYNEQFF

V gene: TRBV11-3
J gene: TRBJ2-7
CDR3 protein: CASSLGGQSSYEQYF

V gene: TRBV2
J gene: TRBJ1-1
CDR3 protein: CASRVDTTEAFF

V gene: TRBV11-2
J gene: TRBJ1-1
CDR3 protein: CASTWGTGSREAFF

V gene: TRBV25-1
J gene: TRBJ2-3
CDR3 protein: CASSSLLAGGADTQYF

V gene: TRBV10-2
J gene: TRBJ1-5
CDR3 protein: CASSEPGGNQPQHF

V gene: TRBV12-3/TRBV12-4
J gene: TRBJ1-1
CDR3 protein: CASTLQVNTEAFF

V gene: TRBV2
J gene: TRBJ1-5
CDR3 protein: CASRGQADQPQHF

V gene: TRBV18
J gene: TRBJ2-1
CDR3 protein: CASSQTDREQFF

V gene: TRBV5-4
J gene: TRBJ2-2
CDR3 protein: CASSPSGGVGTGELFF

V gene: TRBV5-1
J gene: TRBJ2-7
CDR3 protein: CASSLAGPPYEQYF

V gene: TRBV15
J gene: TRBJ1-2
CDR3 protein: CATSRATRQNYGYTF